This T cell receptor beta chain was captured by sequencing in a study of T cell responses to AZD1222 COVID-19 vaccine. Points from the study as a whole: Mapped onto spike, vaccine-associated CD4 TCRs spanned it and were dominant at 160-218 and 743-854. Once two AZD1222 doses were given, Spike-specific TCR breadth and depth went up. Donors skewed white British and female; clonal diversity was possibly underestimated. Baseline seropositives among AZD1222 recipients totaled only five or six.

With regard to this clone: Its specificity is not known.

Assay: immunoSEQ multiplex PCR; the TCRdb copy retains only in-frame clones and omits some. The sample has approximately 90,000 clones; roughly nine tenths are singletons. Germline loops: CDR1 SGHRS, CDR2 YFSETQ. This CDR3 contains 14 residues. The V gene lost 4 bases and the J gene lost 5 bases, with 16 bases spanning the gap. J is TRBJ2-7 and V is TRBV5-1; D possibly corresponds to TRBD1 (5 bases). This receptor was obtained from an adult in good health. This sample comprised peripheral blood, obtained on day 0 of AZD1222 vaccination. The CDR3 DNA reads TGCGCCAGCAGCCCGACGACAGTCGCCCACGAGCAGTACTTC. It codes for CASSPTTVAHEQYF.